These T cell receptor beta chains were read from a single sample in a study of blood T cell repertoires in COVID-19. Here immunoSEQ multiplex PCR was the method, and the copy in TCRdb shows in-frame clones only, minus some. Here the sample spans approximately 220,000 clones, more than 75% being singletons. The sequenced sample consisted of peripheral blood. The receptors here all came from a man aged 45-65 years with acute or convalescent COVID-19. Each CDR3 is given with its conserved first and last residue. D genes are given only for firm matches. Clone size is not always given. Where it is, it says once, few, many or a class for expanded clones.

cdr3_length: 13
clone_size: NA
v_call: TRBV19
j_call: TRBJ1-4
d_call: NA
cdr3_aa: CASSLSTNEKLFF
cdr3_nt: TGTGCCAGTAGCCTCTCAACTAATGAAAAACTGTTTTTT

cdr3_length: 17
clone_size: large
v_call: TRBV6-4
j_call: TRBJ1-2
d_call: NA
cdr3_aa: CASRPNSWTALNYGYTF
cdr3_nt: TGTGCCAGCAGGCCTAACTCGTGGACAGCCCTTAACTATGGCTACACCTTC

cdr3_length: 12
clone_size: NA
v_call: TRBV19
j_call: TRBJ1-4
d_call: NA
cdr3_aa: CASSTRGEKLFF
cdr3_nt: TGTGCCAGTAGTACGAGAGGGGAAAAACTGTTTTTT

cdr3_length: 15
clone_size: NA
v_call: TRBV5-6
j_call: TRBJ1-5
d_call: NA
cdr3_aa: CASSLWGGSHQPQHF
cdr3_nt: TGTGCCAGCAGCTTGTGGGGGGGTTCTCATCAGCCCCAGCATTTT

cdr3_length: 12
clone_size: NA
v_call: TRBV12-3/TRBV12-4
j_call: TRBJ2-5
d_call: NA
cdr3_aa: CASSLTGVTQYF
cdr3_nt: TGTGCCAGCAGTTTAACGGGGGTAACCCAGTACTTC

cdr3_length: 14
clone_size: NA
v_call: TRBV6-5
j_call: TRBJ1-5
d_call: TRBD1
cdr3_aa: CASSATGNNQPQHF
cdr3_nt: TGTGCCAGCAGCGCGACAGGGAACAATCAGCCCCAGCATTTT

cdr3_length: 15
clone_size: NA
v_call: TRBV18
j_call: TRBJ2-5
d_call: TRBD1
cdr3_aa: CASSPAAGGQETQYF
cdr3_nt: TGTGCCAGCTCACCAGCCGCAGGGGGCCAAGAGACCCAGTACTTC

cdr3_length: 17
clone_size: NA
v_call: TRBV5-8
j_call: TRBJ1-5
d_call: TRBD1
cdr3_aa: CASSRPTGSYSNQPQHF
cdr3_nt: TGTGCCAGCAGCCGGCCGACAGGGAGTTATAGCAATCAGCCCCAGCATTTT

cdr3_length: 14
clone_size: NA
v_call: TRBV5-6
j_call: TRBJ1-2
d_call: NA
cdr3_aa: CASSLSRVVYGYTF
cdr3_nt: TGTGCCAGCAGCTTGAGCCGGGTAGTCTATGGCTACACCTTC

cdr3_length: 13
clone_size: once
v_call: TRBV30
j_call: TRBJ1-5
d_call: NA
cdr3_aa: CAWSMSGNQPQHF
cdr3_nt: TGTGCCTGGAGTATGTCGGGGAATCAGCCCCAGCATTTT

cdr3_length: 15
clone_size: NA
v_call: TRBV9
j_call: TRBJ1-1
d_call: NA
cdr3_aa: CASSVQTGENTEAFF
cdr3_nt: TGTGCCAGCAGCGTCCAGACAGGAGAGAACACTGAAGCTTTCTTT

cdr3_length: 15
clone_size: NA
v_call: TRBV19
j_call: TRBJ2-2
d_call: NA
cdr3_aa: CASTHSDILTGELFF
cdr3_nt: TGTGCCAGTACACACTCGGACATCCTCACCGGGGAGCTGTTTTTT

cdr3_length: 14
clone_size: NA
v_call: TRBV7-2
j_call: TRBJ1-4
d_call: TRBD1
cdr3_aa: CASSPDRGSEKLFF
cdr3_nt: TGTGCCAGCAGCCCGGACAGGGGGAGCGAAAAACTGTTTTTT

cdr3_length: 17
clone_size: NA
v_call: TRBV28
j_call: TRBJ2-3
d_call: TRBD1
cdr3_aa: CASSSLTGTVSTDTQYF
cdr3_nt: TGTGCCAGCAGTTCGCTAACAGGGACAGTAAGCACAGATACGCAGTATTTT

cdr3_length: 13
clone_size: NA
v_call: TRBV7-2
j_call: TRBJ1-5
d_call: NA
cdr3_aa: CASSLGPNQPQHF
cdr3_nt: TGTGCCAGCAGCTTAGGGCCTAATCAGCCCCAGCATTTT

cdr3_length: 14
clone_size: NA
v_call: TRBV6-5
j_call: TRBJ2-3
d_call: NA
cdr3_aa: CASSYSWGGDTQYF
cdr3_nt: TGTGCCAGCAGTTACTCTTGGGGAGGAGATACGCAGTATTTT

cdr3_length: 14
clone_size: NA
v_call: TRBV4-1
j_call: TRBJ1-4
d_call: NA
cdr3_aa: CASSEGSGNEKLFF
cdr3_nt: TGCGCCAGCAGCGAAGGGTCAGGCAATGAAAAACTGTTTTTT

cdr3_length: 13
clone_size: NA
v_call: TRBV30
j_call: TRBJ1-5
d_call: NA
cdr3_aa: CAWSVREDQPQHF
cdr3_nt: TGTGCCTGGAGTGTCAGGGAGGATCAGCCCCAGCATTTT

cdr3_length: 14
clone_size: NA
v_call: TRBV5-1
j_call: TRBJ1-1
d_call: TRBD1
cdr3_aa: CASSLGQAGTEAFF
cdr3_nt: TGCGCCAGCAGCCTAGGACAGGCGGGGACTGAAGCTTTCTTT

cdr3_length: 17
clone_size: NA
v_call: TRBV5-6
j_call: TRBJ1-6
d_call: NA
cdr3_aa: CASSLLGERGARSPLHF
cdr3_nt: TGTGCCAGCAGCTTGTTGGGGGAGCGGGGGGCGAGGTCACCCCTCCACTTT

cdr3_length: 15
clone_size: once
v_call: TRBV6-5
j_call: TRBJ1-6
d_call: TRBD1
cdr3_aa: CASRGTGPFNSPLHF
cdr3_nt: TGTGCCAGCAGAGGGACAGGACCTTTTAATTCACCCCTCCACTTT

cdr3_length: 15
clone_size: NA
v_call: TRBV27
j_call: TRBJ1-4
d_call: TRBD1
cdr3_aa: CASSFRTGGAEKLFF
cdr3_nt: TGTGCCAGCAGTTTTAGGACAGGGGGCGCGGAAAAACTGTTTTTT

cdr3_length: 15
clone_size: NA
v_call: TRBV19
j_call: TRBJ2-1
d_call: TRBD1
cdr3_aa: CASSQPGQGGNEQFF
cdr3_nt: TGTGCCAGTAGCCAACCGGGACAGGGGGGGAATGAGCAGTTCTTC

cdr3_length: 14
clone_size: NA
v_call: TRBV7-6
j_call: TRBJ2-7
d_call: TRBD2
cdr3_aa: CASSHSGLAGEQYF
cdr3_nt: TGTGCCAGCAGCCATTCCGGACTAGCAGGCGAGCAGTACTTC

cdr3_length: 16
clone_size: NA
v_call: TRBV19
j_call: TRBJ2-1
d_call: NA
cdr3_aa: CASRELPPRDHNEQFF
cdr3_nt: TGTGCCAGTAGAGAACTTCCACCTCGCGATCACAATGAGCAGTTCTTC

cdr3_length: 16
clone_size: NA
v_call: TRBV3-1/TRBV3-2
j_call: TRBJ2-1
d_call: TRBD2
cdr3_aa: CASSQDANSGGNEQFF
cdr3_nt: TGTGCCAGCAGCCAAGATGCGAATAGCGGGGGTAATGAGCAGTTCTTC

cdr3_length: 13
clone_size: few
v_call: TRBV6-2/TRBV6-3
j_call: TRBJ1-5
d_call: NA
cdr3_aa: CASSDPGPQPQHF
cdr3_nt: TGTGCCAGCAGTGACCCAGGGCCTCAGCCCCAGCATTTT

cdr3_length: 16
clone_size: NA
v_call: TRBV5-6
j_call: TRBJ2-3
d_call: TRBD2
cdr3_aa: CASSFGLAGGPDTQYF
cdr3_nt: TGTGCCAGCAGCTTCGGACTAGCGGGGGGACCAGATACGCAGTATTTT

cdr3_length: 15
clone_size: NA
v_call: TRBV3-1/TRBV3-2
j_call: TRBJ1-1
d_call: NA
cdr3_aa: CASSQGRSRITEAFF
cdr3_nt: TGTGCCAGCAGCCAAGGAAGGTCCAGGATCACTGAAGCTTTCTTT

cdr3_length: 15
clone_size: NA
v_call: TRBV27
j_call: TRBJ1-5
d_call: NA
cdr3_aa: CASSLGPSGNQPQHF
cdr3_nt: TGTGCCAGCAGTTTAGGCCCTTCGGGAAATCAGCCCCAGCATTTT

cdr3_length: 18
clone_size: NA
v_call: TRBV6-1
j_call: TRBJ2-5
d_call: TRBD2
cdr3_aa: CASSDRLAGGHKQETQYF
cdr3_nt: TGTGCCAGCAGTGACAGACTAGCGGGGGGGCATAAGCAAGAGACCCAGTACTTC

cdr3_length: 14
clone_size: NA
v_call: TRBV6-4
j_call: TRBJ2-3
d_call: TRBD1
cdr3_aa: CASSRGQVADTQYF
cdr3_nt: TGTGCCAGCAGCCGGGGACAGGTCGCAGATACGCAGTATTTT

cdr3_length: 15
clone_size: NA
v_call: TRBV19
j_call: TRBJ1-4
d_call: TRBD1
cdr3_aa: CASSPEGGLGEKLFF
cdr3_nt: TGTGCCAGTAGTCCAGAAGGGGGCTTGGGCGAAAAACTGTTTTTT

cdr3_length: 18
clone_size: NA
v_call: TRBV4-1
j_call: TRBJ1-4
d_call: TRBD1
cdr3_aa: CASSPRDRGRAANEKLFF
cdr3_nt: TGCGCCAGCAGCCCCCGGGACAGGGGGCGTGCGGCTAATGAAAAACTGTTTTTT

cdr3_length: 14
clone_size: NA
v_call: TRBV7-9
j_call: TRBJ2-7
d_call: TRBD1
cdr3_aa: CASSLTGGGYEQYF
cdr3_nt: TGTGCCAGCAGCTTGACAGGGGGAGGCTACGAGCAGTACTTC

cdr3_length: 14
clone_size: NA
v_call: TRBV14
j_call: TRBJ1-6
d_call: NA
cdr3_aa: CASSQPGEYSPLHF
cdr3_nt: TGTGCCAGCAGCCAACCCGGAGAGTATTCACCCCTCCACTTT

cdr3_length: 15
clone_size: NA
v_call: TRBV5-4
j_call: TRBJ1-3
d_call: NA
cdr3_aa: CASSLDARSGNTIYF
cdr3_nt: TGTGCCAGCAGCCTAGACGCCCGCTCTGGAAACACCATATATTTT

cdr3_length: 16
clone_size: NA
v_call: TRBV5-1
j_call: TRBJ2-3
d_call: NA
cdr3_aa: CASSLDSTGRADTQYF
cdr3_nt: TGCGCCAGCAGCTTGGATTCTACAGGTCGGGCAGATACGCAGTATTTT

cdr3_length: 13
clone_size: NA
v_call: TRBV11-2
j_call: TRBJ1-2
d_call: NA
cdr3_aa: CASSLSGVYGYTF
cdr3_nt: TGTGCCAGCAGCTTATCCGGGGTTTATGGCTACACCTTC

cdr3_length: 15
clone_size: NA
v_call: TRBV7-2
j_call: TRBJ2-5
d_call: TRBD2
cdr3_aa: CASRRSSGARETQYF
cdr3_nt: TGTGCCAGCAGACGATCTAGCGGGGCACGTGAGACCCAGTACTTC

cdr3_length: 14
clone_size: NA
v_call: TRBV6-1
j_call: TRBJ1-4
d_call: NA
cdr3_aa: CASSDLHGNEKLFF
cdr3_nt: TGTGCCAGCAGTGATTTGCACGGGAATGAAAAACTGTTTTTT

cdr3_length: 15
clone_size: NA
v_call: TRBV18
j_call: TRBJ1-4
d_call: NA
cdr3_aa: CASGVGGAPNEKLFF
cdr3_nt: TGTGCCAGCGGAGTTGGGGGCGCGCCTAATGAAAAACTGTTTTTT

cdr3_length: 16
clone_size: NA
v_call: TRBV10-3
j_call: TRBJ2-5
d_call: TRBD1
cdr3_aa: CAISEPGQGGQETQYF
cdr3_nt: TGTGCCATCAGTGAGCCGGGACAGGGAGGGCAAGAGACCCAGTACTTC

cdr3_length: 15
clone_size: once
v_call: TRBV29-1
j_call: TRBJ2-7
d_call: NA
cdr3_aa: CSVETGEGSKYEQYF
cdr3_nt: TGCAGCGTTGAAACTGGGGAAGGGAGCAAATACGAGCAGTACTTC

cdr3_length: 16
clone_size: NA
v_call: TRBV6-5
j_call: TRBJ1-1
d_call: NA
cdr3_aa: CASSYGAGNPTSEAFF
cdr3_nt: TGTGCCAGCAGTTACGGGGCGGGAAACCCCACTTCTGAAGCTTTCTTT

cdr3_length: 14
clone_size: few
v_call: TRBV6-6
j_call: TRBJ1-5
d_call: TRBD1
cdr3_aa: CASSQDRGNQPQHF
cdr3_nt: TGTGCCAGCAGTCAGGACAGGGGCAATCAGCCCCAGCATTTT

cdr3_length: 12
clone_size: NA
v_call: TRBV2
j_call: TRBJ1-2
d_call: NA
cdr3_aa: CASRDLNYGYTF
cdr3_nt: TGTGCCAGCCGTGACCTAAACTATGGCTACACCTTC

cdr3_length: 15
clone_size: NA
v_call: TRBV5-1
j_call: TRBJ2-1
d_call: TRBD1
cdr3_aa: CASSYRTGEYNEQFF
cdr3_nt: TGCGCCAGCAGCTACCGGACAGGGGAATACAATGAGCAGTTCTTC

cdr3_length: 13
clone_size: few
v_call: TRBV2
j_call: TRBJ1-2
d_call: TRBD1
cdr3_aa: CARIGARDRGYTF
cdr3_nt: TGTGCCAGGATCGGGGCTCGGGACAGGGGCTACACCTTC

cdr3_length: 16
clone_size: few
v_call: TRBV7-8
j_call: TRBJ2-7
d_call: TRBD2
cdr3_aa: CASSLGIAGGSYEQYF
cdr3_nt: TGTGCCAGCAGCTTAGGGATAGCGGGGGGGAGTTACGAGCAGTACTTC

cdr3_length: 16
clone_size: NA
v_call: TRBV19
j_call: TRBJ1-5
d_call: TRBD1
cdr3_aa: CASSIAGTGVNQPQHF
cdr3_nt: TGTGCCAGTAGTATAGCAGGGACAGGAGTCAATCAGCCCCAGCATTTT

cdr3_length: 16
clone_size: NA
v_call: TRBV4-1
j_call: TRBJ2-1
d_call: TRBD1
cdr3_aa: CASSHYWDRGNNEQFF
cdr3_nt: TGCGCCAGCAGCCACTATTGGGACAGGGGGAACAATGAGCAGTTCTTC

cdr3_length: 16
clone_size: NA
v_call: TRBV5-4
j_call: TRBJ2-1
d_call: TRBD1
cdr3_aa: CASSLPGQGNGNEQFF
cdr3_nt: TGTGCCAGCAGCCTACCGGGACAGGGAAACGGCAATGAGCAGTTCTTC